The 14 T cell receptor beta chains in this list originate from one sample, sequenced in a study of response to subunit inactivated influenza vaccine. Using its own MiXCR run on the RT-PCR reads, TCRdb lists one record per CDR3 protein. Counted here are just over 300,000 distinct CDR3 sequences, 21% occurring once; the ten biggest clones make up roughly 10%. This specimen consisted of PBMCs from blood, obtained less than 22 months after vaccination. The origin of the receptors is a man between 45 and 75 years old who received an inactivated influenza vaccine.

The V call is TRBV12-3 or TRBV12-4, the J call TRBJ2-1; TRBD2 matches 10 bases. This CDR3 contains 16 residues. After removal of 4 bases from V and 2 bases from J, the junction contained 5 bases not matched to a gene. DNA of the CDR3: TGTGCCAGCAGTTCCGGAAGCGGGGGGGCCTACAATGAGCAGTTCTTC. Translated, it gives CASSSGSGGAYNEQFF.

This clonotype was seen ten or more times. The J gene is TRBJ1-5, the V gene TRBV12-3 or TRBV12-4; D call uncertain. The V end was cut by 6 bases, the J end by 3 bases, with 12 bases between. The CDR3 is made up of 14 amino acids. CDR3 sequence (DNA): TGTGCCAGCAGCCTGCACGAGGTCAATCAGCCCCAGCATTTT. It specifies CASSLHEVNQPQHF.

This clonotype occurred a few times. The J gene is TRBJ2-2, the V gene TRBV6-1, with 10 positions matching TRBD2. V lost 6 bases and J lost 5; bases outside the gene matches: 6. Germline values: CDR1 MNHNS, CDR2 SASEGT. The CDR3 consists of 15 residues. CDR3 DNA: TGTGCCAGCAGAATAGCGGGGGGCTTAACCGGGGAGCTGTTTTTT. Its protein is CASRIAGGLTGELFF.

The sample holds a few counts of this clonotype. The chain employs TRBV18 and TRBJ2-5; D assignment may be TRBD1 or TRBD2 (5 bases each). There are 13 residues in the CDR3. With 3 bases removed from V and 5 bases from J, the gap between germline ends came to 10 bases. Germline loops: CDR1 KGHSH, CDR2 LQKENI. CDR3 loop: CASSPEGFETQYF. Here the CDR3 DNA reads TGTGCCAGCTCACCTGAGGGGTTCGAGACCCAGTACTTC.

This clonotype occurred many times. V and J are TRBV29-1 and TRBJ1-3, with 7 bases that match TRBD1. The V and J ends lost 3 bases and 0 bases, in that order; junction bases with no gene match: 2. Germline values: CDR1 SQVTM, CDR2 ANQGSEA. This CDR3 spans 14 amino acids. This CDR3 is CSVDGTDSGNTIYF. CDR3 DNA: TGCAGCGTTGATGGGACAGACTCTGGAAACACCATATATTTT. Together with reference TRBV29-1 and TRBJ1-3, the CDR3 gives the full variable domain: SAVISQKPSRDICQRGTSLTIQCQVDSQVTMMFWYRQQPGQSLTLIATANQGSEATYESGFVIDKFPISRPNLTFSTLTVSNMSPEDSSIYLCSVDGTDSGNTIYFGEGSWLTVV.

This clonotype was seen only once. The CDR3 region has the DNA TGCGCCAGCAGTCAATCCCCGGGGGGGGATTACACCGGGGAGCTGTTTTTT. It yields the protein CASSQSPGGDYTGELFF. J is TRBJ2-2 and V is TRBV23-1; TRBD2 matches at 8 bases. TRBV23-1 is given ORF status, its function remaining uncertain. V lost 0 bases to trimming and J lost 3 bases; unmatched junction nucleotides: 6. CDR3 length equals 17 residues.

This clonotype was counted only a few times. Here the CDR3 DNA reads TGTGCCAGCAGTTACCTCGCCTTGAACACTGAAGCTTTCTTT. It codes for CASSYLALNTEAFF. The chain couples TRBV6-2 or TRBV6-3 to TRBJ1-1; no reliable D call. The V gene's germline CDR1 is MNHEY and CDR2 SVGEGT. Trimming took off 2 bases at V and 0 bases at J, with 7 bases between the two ends. The CDR3 runs 14 residues.

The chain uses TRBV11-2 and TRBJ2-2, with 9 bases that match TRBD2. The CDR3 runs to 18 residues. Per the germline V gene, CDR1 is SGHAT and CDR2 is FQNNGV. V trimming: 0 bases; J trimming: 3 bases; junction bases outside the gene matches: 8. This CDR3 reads CASSLDIGLAGYTGELFF. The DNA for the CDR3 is TGTGCCAGCAGCTTAGATATAGGTCTAGCGGGATACACCGGGGAGCTGTTTTTT. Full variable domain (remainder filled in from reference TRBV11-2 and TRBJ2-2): EAGVAQSPRYKIIEKRQSVAFWCNPISGHATLYWYQQILGQGPKLLIQFQNNGVVDDSQLPKDRFSAERLKGVDSTLKIQPAKLEDSAVYLCASSLDIGLAGYTGELFFGEGSRLTVL.

The CDR3 bases are TGTGCCAGCAGCCAGTATTGGAATGAGCAGTTCTTC. This translates into CASSQYWNEQFF. The V call is TRBV7-6, the J call TRBJ2-1, with D unresolved. Germline lookup yields CDR1 SGHVS and CDR2 FNYEAQ. V lost 5 bases and J 7 bases, leaving 9 bases between the germline ends. This CDR3 region has 12 residues. Filled out from reference TRBV7-6 and TRBJ2-1, the complete variable domain reads GAGVSQSPRYKVTKRGQDVALRCDPISGHVSLYWYRQALGQGPEFLTYFNYEAQQDKSGLPNDRFSAERPEGSISTLTIQRTEQRDSAMYRCASSQYWNEQFFGPGTRLTVL.

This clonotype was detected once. The CDR3 loop is CAISVMGGYEQYF. The DNA for the CDR3 is TGTGCCATCAGTGTTATGGGAGGCTACGAGCAGTACTTC. The J gene is TRBJ2-7, the V gene TRBV10-3; possibly TRBD2 for D (6 bases). Per the germline V gene, CDR1 is ENHRY and CDR2 is SYGVKD. The CDR3 consists of 13 residues. Trimming cost V 4 bases and J 3 bases, with 10 bases left between them.

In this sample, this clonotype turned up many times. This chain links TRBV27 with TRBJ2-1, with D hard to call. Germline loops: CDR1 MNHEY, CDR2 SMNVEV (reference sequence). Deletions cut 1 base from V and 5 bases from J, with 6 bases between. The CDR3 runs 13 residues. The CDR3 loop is CASSLLGDNEQFF. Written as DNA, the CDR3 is TGTGCCAGCAGTTTATTGGGTGACAATGAGCAGTTCTTC.

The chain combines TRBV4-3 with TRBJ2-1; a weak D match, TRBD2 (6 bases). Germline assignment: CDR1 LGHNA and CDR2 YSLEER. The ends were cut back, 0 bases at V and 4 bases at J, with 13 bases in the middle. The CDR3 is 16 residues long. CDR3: CASSQDGIAAYNEQFF. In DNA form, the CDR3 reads TGCGCCAGCAGCCAAGATGGGATAGCGGCTTACAATGAGCAGTTCTTC.

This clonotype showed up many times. The CDR3 region is CAISEGGPENYGYTF. As DNA, the CDR3 is TGTGCCATCAGTGAGGGGGGACCGGAAAACTATGGCTACACCTTC. This chain connects TRBV10-3 to TRBJ1-2; a weak D match, TRBD1 (5 bases). The CDR3 length is 15 residues. V lost 2 bases, J lost 2 bases, and 12 bases lay in between. Germline CDR1 ENHRY, CDR2 SYGVKD.

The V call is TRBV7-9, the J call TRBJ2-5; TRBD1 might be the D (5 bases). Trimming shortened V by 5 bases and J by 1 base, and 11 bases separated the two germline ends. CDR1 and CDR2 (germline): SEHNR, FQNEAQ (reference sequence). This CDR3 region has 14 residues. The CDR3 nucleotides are TGTGCCAGCAGCCCGGACACGACCCAAGAGACCCAGTACTTC. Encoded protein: CASSPDTTQETQYF.